This T cell receptor (beta chain) was sequenced for a study of T cell responses to AZD1222 COVID-19 vaccine. Findings and caveats of the study: Spike-specific TCRs gained breadth and depth after people received two AZD1222 doses.

V lost 8 bases and J lost 9, with 11 bases in between. This CDR3 region has 11 residues. Per germline, CDR1 MDHEN and CDR2 SYDVKM. With regard to this clone: What it binds is not known.

Assay used: immunoSEQ multiplex PCR; TCRdb lists only in-frame clones, some missing. The sample yields 110,000 to 150,000 clones, almost 90% seen once. Source: peripheral blood, taken on day 0 of AZD1222 vaccination. This clonotype was sampled from an adult in good health. This rearrangement joins TRBV28 to TRBJ2-1; D remains ambiguous. CDR3 sequence: CASRTTFEQFF. The CDR3 DNA sequence: TGTGCCAGCCGAACCACGTTTGAGCAGTTCTTC.